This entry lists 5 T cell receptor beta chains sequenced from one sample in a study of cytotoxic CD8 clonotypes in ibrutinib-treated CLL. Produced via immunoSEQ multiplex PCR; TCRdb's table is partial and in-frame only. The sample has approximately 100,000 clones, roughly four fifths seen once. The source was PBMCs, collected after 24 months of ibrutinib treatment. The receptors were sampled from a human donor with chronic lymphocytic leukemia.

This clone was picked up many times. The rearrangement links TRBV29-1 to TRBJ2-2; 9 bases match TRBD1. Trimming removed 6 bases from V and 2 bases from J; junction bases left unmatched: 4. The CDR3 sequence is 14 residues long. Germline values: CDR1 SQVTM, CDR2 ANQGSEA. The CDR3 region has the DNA TGCAGCGTCCAAACAGGGGGCAACACCGGGGAGCTGTTTTTT. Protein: CSVQTGGNTGELFF.

The CDR3 is CATSRGRLAEYNEQFF. CDR3 nucleotide sequence: TGTGCCACCAGCAGAGGGAGGCTAGCGGAGTACAATGAGCAGTTCTTC. This chain uses TRBV15 with TRBJ2-1; 7 bases are a match to TRBD2. The CDR3 extends over 16 amino acids. Germline V gene data show CDR1 as LNHNV and CDR2 as YYDKDF (reference sequence). J was trimmed by 4 bases and V by 1 base; bases with no gene match: 7. Supplemented by reference TRBV15 and TRBJ2-1, the full variable domain reads DAMVIQNPRYQVTQFGKPVTLSCSQTLNHNVMYWYQQKSSQAPKLLFHYYDKDFNNEADTPDNFQSRRPNTSFCFLDIRSPGLGDTAMYLCATSRGRLAEYNEQFFGPGTRLTVL.

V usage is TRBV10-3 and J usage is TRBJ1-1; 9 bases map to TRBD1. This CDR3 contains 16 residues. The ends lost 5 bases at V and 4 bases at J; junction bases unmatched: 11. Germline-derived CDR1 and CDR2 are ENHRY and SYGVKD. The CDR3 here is CAISPNRGRGITEAFF. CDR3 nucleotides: TGTGCCATCAGTCCAAACAGGGGGCGGGGGATCACTGAAGCTTTCTTT.

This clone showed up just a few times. For the CDR3, the DNA is TGTGCCAGCATTCACCAGGGGAGTTCCACTGAAGCTTTCTTT. It encodes CASIHQGSSTEAFF. The genes are TRBV28 and TRBJ1-1, with D possibly matching TRBD1 (6 bases). V shed 7 bases and J shed 4 bases, with 16 bases lying between them. Germline values: CDR1 MDHEN, CDR2 SYDVKM. CDR3 size: 14 residues.

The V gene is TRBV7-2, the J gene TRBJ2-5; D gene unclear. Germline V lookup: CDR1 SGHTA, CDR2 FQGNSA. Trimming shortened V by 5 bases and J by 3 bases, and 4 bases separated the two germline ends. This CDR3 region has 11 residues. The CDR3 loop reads CASSPKETQYF. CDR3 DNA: TGTGCCAGCAGCCCCAAAGAGACCCAGTACTTC. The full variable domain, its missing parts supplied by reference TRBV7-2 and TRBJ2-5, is GAGVSQSPSNKVTEKGKDVELRCDPISGHTALYWYRQSLGQGLEFLIYFQGNSAPDKSGLPSDRFSAERTGGSVSTLTIQRTQQEDSAVYLCASSPKETQYFGPGTRLLVL.